A single sample is the source of the 24 T cell receptor beta chains below, sequenced in a study of T-cell reconstitution after alpha-beta-depleted transplantation in children. It was with unique molecular identifiers that the TCRbeta library was prepared. Using its own MiXCR run on the PCR reads, TCRdb lists one record per CDR3 protein. The sample yields 550,000 to 800,000 distinct CDR3 sequences, 10% to 15% seen once. Sequencing was performed on PBMCs, taken before TCRalphabeta/CD19-depleted stem cell transplant. Receptors were obtained from a girl aged 2 to 10 with congenital amegakaryocytic thrombocytopenia, due to receive a stem cell transplant.

About this clonotype itself: Mismatch with germline at one junction end may stem from a read error. The chain joins TRBV7-7 to TRBJ2-1; 7 bases map to TRBD2. The length of the CDR3 is 14 residues. Germline V gene lookup returns CDR1 SSHAT and CDR2 FNYEAQ (reference sequence). The CDR3 spells CASSLIAGNNEQSF. The CDR3 nucleotides read TGTGCCAGCAGCTTAATAGCGGGTAACAATGAGCAGTCCTTC. Together with reference TRBV7-7 and TRBJ2-1, the CDR3 gives the full variable domain: GAGVSQSPRYKVTKRGQDVTLRCDPISSHATLYWYQQALGQGPEFLTYFNYEAQPDKSGLPSDRFSAERPEGSISTLTIQRTEQRDSAMYRCASSLIAGNNEQSFGPGTRLTVL.

This clonotype showed up many times. The genes are TRBV28 and TRBJ1-4; the D gene is possibly TRBD1 (5 bases). CDR1 and CDR2 (germline): MDHEN, SYDVKM. Trimming pared 6 bases from V and 8 bases from J, leaving 13 bases between. The CDR3 is made up of 13 amino acids. CDR3 coding DNA: TGTGCCAGCAGGAGGGGTTCAGAAGAAAAACTGTTTTTT. Its protein is CASRRGSEEKLFF.

This clonotype was seen more than once but under ten times. V is TRBV29-1 and J is TRBJ1-1; D call uncertain. This CDR3 comprises 12 residues. Trimming stripped 5 bases from V and 7 bases from J, with 14 bases between. CDR1 is SQVTM, CDR2 ANQGSEA, per germline. The chain's CDR3 is CSVLSISYEAFF. The CDR3 nucleotides are TGCAGCGTTTTATCTATTAGCTATGAAGCTTTCTTT.

This clonotype has a count of ten or more. The chain uses TRBV6-1 and TRBJ2-3; 11 bases are a match to TRBD2. Trimming removed 8 bases from V and 6 bases from J; junction bases left unmatched: 10. Germline values: CDR1 MNHNS, CDR2 SASEGT. The CDR3 is 15 residues long. The CDR3 region has the DNA TGTGCCAGCTCAACACTAGCGGGAGTTATGGATACGCAGTATTTT. This sequence encodes CASSTLAGVMDTQYF.

This clonotype was counted many times. The V gene is TRBV5-1, the J gene TRBJ1-4, with D perhaps TRBD1 (5 bases). Germline V gene sequence: CDR1 SGHRS, CDR2 YFSETQ. CDR3 length equals 15 residues. Trimming removed 3 bases from V and 5 bases from J, with 14 bases in between. The CDR3 loop reads CASSSAWGDNEKLFF. CDR3 DNA: TGCGCCAGCAGCTCCGCCTGGGGGGACAATGAAAAACTGTTTTTT.

This clonotype has a count of ten or more. The chain uses TRBV20-1 and TRBJ1-1, with a tentative D call TRBD1 (5 bases). V was trimmed by 0 bases and J by 5 bases, leaving 16 bases between them. The length of the CDR3 is 15 residues. CDR1 and CDR2 from the germline V gene are DFQATT and SNEGSKA (reference sequence). This CDR3 reads CSARDSRKGVTEAFF. Written as DNA, the CDR3 is TGCAGTGCTAGAGATTCCAGGAAAGGGGTTACTGAAGCTTTCTTT.

This chain joins TRBV18 and TRBJ2-7; D remains unclear. CDR3 length: 14 residues. The V gene lost 4 bases and the J gene lost 4 bases, with 14 bases spanning the gap. From germline, CDR1 is KGHSH and CDR2 LQKENI. The CDR3 is CASSRARGRYEQYF. The CDR3 DNA reads TGTGCCAGCTCACGAGCCAGAGGCAGGTACGAGCAGTACTTC.

Comment on this clonotype: Possible read error: a much larger clone is one base away. The V call is TRBV15, the J call TRBJ2-1; possible D gene TRBD2, 5 bases. This CDR3 is 16 amino acids long. The germline CDR1 and CDR2 sequences are LNHNV and YYDKDF (reference sequence). CDR3 in DNA: TGTGCCACCAGCGATGGACTGGTTAGCTCCTACAATGAGCAGTCCTTC. It codes for CATSDGLVSSYNEQSF.

This clonotype appeared a few times. CDR3 coding DNA: TGTGCCAGCAGTTTCCGCGTCGCGCCCGCGAACACCGGGGAGCTGTTTTTT. It specifies CASSFRVAPANTGELFF. V and J are TRBV12-3 or TRBV12-4 and TRBJ2-2; D call uncertain. The germline V and J ends were trimmed by 3 bases and 0 bases, with 14 bases remaining between them. The CDR3 totals 17 residues.

This clonotype was picked up one time. The genes are TRBV15 and TRBJ1-2; TRBD1 might be the D (6 bases). This CDR3 has 16 residues. The V and J ends lost 2 bases and 6 bases respectively, with 19 bases between them. Per the germline V gene, CDR1 is LNHNV and CDR2 is YYDKDF (reference sequence). The CDR3 reads CATSRRTGHRRHGYTF. Here the CDR3 DNA reads TGTGCCACCAGCAGACGGACGGGACATCGGAGGCATGGCTACACCTTC.

This clonotype occurred a few times. The genes are TRBV20-1 and TRBJ2-3, with no clear D. V was shortened by 5 bases and J by 0 bases, with 15 bases between the two germline ends. Germline CDR1 DFQATT, CDR2 SNEGSKA (reference sequence). The CDR3 covers 15 residues. The CDR3 loop reads CSARMTSRSTDTQYF. CDR3 nucleotide sequence: TGCAGTGCTCGTATGACTTCGCGTAGCACAGATACGCAGTATTTT.

This clonotype has at least ten counts. This chain links TRBV5-1 with TRBJ2-5; D ambiguous. This CDR3 region has 14 residues. CDR1 is SGHRS, CDR2 YFSETQ, per germline. Trimming shortened V by 2 bases and J by 4 bases, and 12 bases separated the two germline ends. The CDR3 here is CASSLLPQGETQYF. As DNA, the CDR3 is TGCGCCAGCAGCTTACTCCCTCAAGGAGAGACCCAGTACTTC.

The CDR3 is CATCGTAQETQYF. CDR3 bases: TGTGCCACGTGCGGGACAGCACAAGAGACCCAGTACTTC. The V gene is TRBV28, the J gene TRBJ2-5, with D possibly matching TRBD1 (7 bases). CDR3 length: 13 residues. Germline CDR1 and CDR2: MDHEN and SYDVKM. The V and J ends lost 10 bases and 2 bases respectively, with 14 bases between them. Using reference TRBV28 and TRBJ2-5 for the parts outside the CDR3, the full variable domain is DVKVTQSSRYLVKRTGEKVFLECVQDMDHENMFWYRQDPGLGLRLIYFSYDVKMKEKGDIPEGYSVSREKKERFSLILESASTNQTSMYLCATCGTAQETQYFGPGTRLLVL.

The genes are TRBV5-6 and TRBJ1-1; a weak D match, TRBD1 (5 bases). Germline CDR1 and CDR2: SGHDT and YYEEEE. The CDR3 extends over 16 amino acids. V was shortened by 0 bases and J by 0 bases, with 12 bases between the two germline ends. CDR3 protein: CASSLDRGWLNTEAFF. Here the CDR3 DNA reads TGTGCCAGCAGCTTGGATAGGGGTTGGTTGAACACTGAAGCTTTCTTT.

This clonotype appeared a few times. The rearrangement joins TRBV9 to TRBJ2-6; D gene ambiguous. Germline V gives CDR1 SGDLS, CDR2 YYNGEE. The CDR3 is 15 amino acids. Trimming cost V 3 bases and J 2 bases, with 9 bases left between them. CDR3 nucleotide sequence: TGTGCCAGCAGCGGTATTGGGGCTGGGGCCAACGTCCTGACTTTC. Amino acid sequence: CASSGIGAGANVLTF. The entire variable domain, with the rest obtained from reference TRBV9 and TRBJ2-6, is as follows: DSGVTQTPKHLITATGQRVTLRCSPRSGDLSVYWYQQSLDQGLQFLIQYYNGEERAKGNILERFSAQQFPDLHSELNLSSLELGDSALYFCASSGIGAGANVLTFGAGSRLTVL.

This clonotype showed up many times. The chain joins TRBV6-5 to TRBJ2-1; 9 positions agree with TRBD2. J gave up 8 bases and V 2 bases, and 10 bases lay outside the gene matches. Germline CDR1 MNHEY, CDR2 SVGAGI. CDR3 length equals 16 residues. CDR3 in amino acids: CASSYGGAGGGDEQFF. The CDR3 DNA follows: TGTGCCAGCAGTTACGGAGGAGCGGGAGGTGGTGATGAGCAGTTCTTC.

This clonotype has a count of ten or more. The chain employs TRBV29-1 and TRBJ1-1; tentative D call: TRBD1 (5 bases). The CDR3 is 12 residues long. CDR1 and CDR2 (germline): SQVTM, ANQGSEA. CDR3 sequence (DNA): TGCATGGTCCGGGGGATCAGCACTGAAGCTTTCTTT. Protein: CMVRGISTEAFF.

This clonotype was seen at least ten times. V is TRBV19 and J is TRBJ1-5; 7 bases are a match to TRBD1. Germline CDR1 is LNHDA and CDR2 is SQIVND (reference sequence). The CDR3 is 15 residues long. V dropped 8 bases and J dropped 3; count of bases not matched to a gene: 10. The CDR3 DNA reads TGTGCCAGTCGGAAGAACGGACAGGACAATCAGCCCCAGCATTTT. It yields the protein CASRKNGQDNQPQHF.

Details on this clonotype: Compared with germline, one end of the junction differs, possibly owing to a read error. J is TRBJ2-1 and V is TRBV20-1; 7 positions match TRBD2. Germline V gene sequence: CDR1 DFQATT, CDR2 SNEGSKA (reference sequence). The CDR3 totals 14 residues. The CDR3 DNA sequence: TGCAGTGGTAGAGTGGGCGGGAGAAGGCGGGAGCAGTTCTTC. Translation: CSGRVGGRRREQFF.

CDR3 in amino acids: CASNTGNEKLFF. CDR3 DNA sequence: TGTGCCAGCAATACAGGGAATGAAAAACTGTTTTTT. The chain combines TRBV7-9 with TRBJ1-4; tentative D call: TRBD1 (6 bases). V shed 7 bases and J shed 5 bases, with 8 bases lying between them. The CDR3 extends over 12 amino acids. Looked up from germline, CDR1 is SEHNR and CDR2 is FQNEAQ (reference sequence).

This clonotype has ten or more counts. The chain links TRBV20-1 to TRBJ2-7; D not resolved. V was pared by 2 bases and J by 1 base, with 12 bases between. CDR3 size: 14 residues. From germline, CDR1 is DFQATT and CDR2 SNEGSKA (reference sequence). Here the CDR3 DNA reads TGCAGTGCTAGACAACAAGGACCTTCCTACGAGCAGTACTTC. Amino acids: CSARQQGPSYEQYF.

This clonotype was detected a few times. The V gene is TRBV5-6, the J gene TRBJ2-3; D unclear. Germline values: CDR1 SGHDT, CDR2 YYEEEE. The CDR3 loop spans 15 amino acids. Deletions cut 1 base from V and 2 bases from J, with 11 bases between. CDR3 nucleotide sequence: TGTGCCAGCAGCTTGTTGGGAAGCTACACAGATACGCAGTATTTT. It encodes CASSLLGSYTDTQYF.

This clonotype was detected ten times or more. The chain combines TRBV12-3 or TRBV12-4 with TRBJ2-2; D possibly corresponds to TRBD1 (5 bases). The CDR3 length is 13 residues. Trimming removed 6 bases at V and 4 bases at J, with 9 bases between. CDR3 loop: CASSPGFTGELFF. CDR3 sequence (DNA): TGTGCCAGCAGCCCAGGGTTCACCGGGGAGCTGTTTTTT.

This clonotype was seen many times. The chain links TRBV12-3 or TRBV12-4 to TRBJ2-1; 14 nucleotides agree with TRBD2. The CDR3 loop spans 17 amino acids. Unmatched junction bases numbered 9, after V lost 2 bases and J lost 9 bases. CDR3 region: CASSLPQKTSGRGEQFF. The CDR3 coding sequence is TGTGCCAGCAGTTTACCACAAAAGACTAGCGGGAGGGGTGAGCAGTTCTTC.